This TCR beta chain was identified during a study of OX40 agonist ivuxolimab in advanced cancers. In the study overall: Ivuxolimab doses were 0.01, 0.1, 0.3, 1.5, 3 or 10 mg/kg every 2 weeks. The study, taken as a whole, reports: Expanded peripheral T-cell antigen specificity went undetermined. At 0.1 to 3.0 mg/kg, clonal expansion of CD4+ and CD8+ blood T cells had occurred by week 6.

Autoimmune disease history or systemic immunosuppression excluded patients. The table came from immunoSEQ multiplex PCR; TCRdb's copy has only in-frame clones and leaves some out. This sample has 60,000 to 85,000 clones, with 70% to 80% found just once. In its sample, this clone was seen a few times. What it binds is not known. V gave up 1 base and J gave up 6 bases; unmatched junction bases: 3. Germline CDR1 and CDR2: SGHTA and FQGNSA. The CDR3 spans 14 residues. The specimen comprised CD4+ or CD8+ T cells sorted from blood, sampled in a trial of the OX40 agonist ivuxolimab. The gene calls are TRBV7-2 and TRBJ2-7; the match to TRBD1 covers 10 bases. The TCR sequence derives from an adult with an advanced solid tumor such as melanoma, head and neck, liver or kidney cancer. CDR3 protein: CASSLGTGGFEQYF. DNA of the CDR3: TGTGCCAGCAGCTTAGGGACAGGGGGGTTCGAGCAGTACTTC. Drawing the rest from reference TRBV7-2 and TRBJ2-7, the complete variable domain is GAGVSQSPSNKVTEKGKDVELRCDPISGHTALYWYRQSLGQGLEFLIYFQGNSAPDKSGLPSDRFSAERTGGSVSTLTIQRTQQEDSAVYLCASSLGTGGFEQYFGPGTRLTVT.